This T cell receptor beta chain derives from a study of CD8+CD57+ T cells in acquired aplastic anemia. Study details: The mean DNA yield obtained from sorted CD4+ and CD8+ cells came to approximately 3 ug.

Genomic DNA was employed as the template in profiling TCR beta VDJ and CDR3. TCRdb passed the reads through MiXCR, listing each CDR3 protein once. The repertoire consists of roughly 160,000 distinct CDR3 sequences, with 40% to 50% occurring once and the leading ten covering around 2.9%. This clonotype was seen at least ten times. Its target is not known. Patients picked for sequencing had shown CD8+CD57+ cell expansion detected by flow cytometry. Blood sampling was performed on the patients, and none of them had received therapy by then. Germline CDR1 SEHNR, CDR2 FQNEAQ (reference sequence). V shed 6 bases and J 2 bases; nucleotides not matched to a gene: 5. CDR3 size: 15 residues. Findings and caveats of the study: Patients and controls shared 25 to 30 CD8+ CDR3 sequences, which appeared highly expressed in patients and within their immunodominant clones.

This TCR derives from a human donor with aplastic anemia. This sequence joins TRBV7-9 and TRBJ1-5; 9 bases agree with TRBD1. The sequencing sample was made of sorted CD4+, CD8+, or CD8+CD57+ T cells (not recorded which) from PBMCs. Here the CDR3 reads CASSSGTGRNQPQHF. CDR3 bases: TGTGCCAGCAGTTCCGGGACAGGGCGCAATCAGCCCCAGCATTTT.